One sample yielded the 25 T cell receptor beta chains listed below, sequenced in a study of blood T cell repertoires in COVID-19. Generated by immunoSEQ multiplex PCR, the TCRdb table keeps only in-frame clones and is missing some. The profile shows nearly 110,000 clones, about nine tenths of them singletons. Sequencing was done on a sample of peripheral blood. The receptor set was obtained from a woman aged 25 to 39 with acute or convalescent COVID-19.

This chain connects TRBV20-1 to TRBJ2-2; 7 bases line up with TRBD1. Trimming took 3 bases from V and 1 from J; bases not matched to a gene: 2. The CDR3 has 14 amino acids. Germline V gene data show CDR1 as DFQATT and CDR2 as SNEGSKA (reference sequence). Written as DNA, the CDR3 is TGCAGTGCTAGTAGGACAGGGAACACCGGGGAGCTGTTTTTT. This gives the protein CSASRTGNTGELFF.

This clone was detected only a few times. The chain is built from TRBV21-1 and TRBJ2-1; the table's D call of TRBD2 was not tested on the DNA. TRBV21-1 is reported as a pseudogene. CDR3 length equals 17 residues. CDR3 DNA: TGTGCCAGCAGCAAAGAGGGTAGCGGGGGGACTTACAATGAGCAGTTCTTC. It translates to CASSKEGSGGTYNEQFF.

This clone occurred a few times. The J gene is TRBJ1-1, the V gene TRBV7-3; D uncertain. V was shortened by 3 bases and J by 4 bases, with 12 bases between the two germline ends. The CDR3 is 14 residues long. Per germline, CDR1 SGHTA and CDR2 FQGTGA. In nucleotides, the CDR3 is TGTGCCAGCAGCTTCTCCGGCGGAGGCACTGAAGCTTTCTTT. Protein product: CASSFSGGGTEAFF.

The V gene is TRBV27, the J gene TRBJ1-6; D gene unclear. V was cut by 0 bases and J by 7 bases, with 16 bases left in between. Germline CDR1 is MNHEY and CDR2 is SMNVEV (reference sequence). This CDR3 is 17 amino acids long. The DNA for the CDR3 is TGTGCCAGCAGTTTATCGAATGGTAGGCGGGAAAATTCACCCCTCCACTTT. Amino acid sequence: CASSLSNGRRENSPLHF.

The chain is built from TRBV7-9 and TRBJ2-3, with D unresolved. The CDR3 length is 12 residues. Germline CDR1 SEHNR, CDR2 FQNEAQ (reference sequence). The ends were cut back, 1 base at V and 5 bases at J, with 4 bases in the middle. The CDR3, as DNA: TGTGCCAGCAGCTTAGGTCGAGATACGCAGTATTTT. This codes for CASSLGRDTQYF.

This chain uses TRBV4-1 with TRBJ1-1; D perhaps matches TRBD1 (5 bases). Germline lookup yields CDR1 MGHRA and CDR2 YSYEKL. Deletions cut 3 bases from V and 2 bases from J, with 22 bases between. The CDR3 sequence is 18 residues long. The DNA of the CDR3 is TGCGCCAGCAGCCATCCCCAAGGAACCCTCGGGGGAAACACTGAAGCTTTCTTT. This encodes CASSHPQGTLGGNTEAFF.

As DNA, the CDR3 is TGTGCCAGCAGCTTCCGGGACAGGGCCTTATCCCCCACTACTGAAGCTTTCTTT. It specifies CASSFRDRALSPTTEAFF. The genes are TRBV12-1 and TRBJ1-1; no check of the table's D call, TRBD1, against the DNA was made. TRBV12-1 counts as a pseudogene. This CDR3 region has 18 residues.

CDR3 amino acids: CASSIAIRTGGTEAFF. CDR3 in DNA: TGTGCCAGTAGTATAGCAATCCGGACAGGGGGCACTGAAGCTTTCTTT. V is TRBV19 and J is TRBJ1-1; 10 bases match TRBD1. The CDR3 runs to 16 residues. The trim removed 1 base at V and 4 bases at J, leaving 6 bases unmatched. CDR1 and CDR2 (germline): LNHDA, SQIVND (reference sequence).

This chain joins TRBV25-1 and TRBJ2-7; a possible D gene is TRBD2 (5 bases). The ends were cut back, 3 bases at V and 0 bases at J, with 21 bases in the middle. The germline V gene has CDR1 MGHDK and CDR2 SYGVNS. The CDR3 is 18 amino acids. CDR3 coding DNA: TGTGCCAGCAGTGACCGCTATTCTTCTAGCAGAGACTCCTACGAGCAGTACTTC. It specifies CASSDRYSSSRDSYEQYF.

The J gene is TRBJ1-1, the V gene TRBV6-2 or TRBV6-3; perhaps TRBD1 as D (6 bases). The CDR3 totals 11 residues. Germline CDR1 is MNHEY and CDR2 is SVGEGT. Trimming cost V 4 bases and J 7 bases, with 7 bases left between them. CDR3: CASSLGGEAFF. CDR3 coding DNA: TGTGCCAGCAGTTTAGGGGGTGAAGCTTTCTTT.

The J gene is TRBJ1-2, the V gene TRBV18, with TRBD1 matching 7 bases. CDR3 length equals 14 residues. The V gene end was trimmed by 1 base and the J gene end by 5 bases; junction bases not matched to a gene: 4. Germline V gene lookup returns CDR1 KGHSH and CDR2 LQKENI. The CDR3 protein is CASSPQGQKYGYTF. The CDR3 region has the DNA TGTGCCAGCTCACCACAGGGACAGAAATATGGCTACACCTTC. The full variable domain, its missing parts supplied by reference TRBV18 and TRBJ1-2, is NAGVMQNPRHLVRRRGQEARLRCSPMKGHSHVYWYRQLPEEGLKFMVYLQKENIIDESGMPKERFSAEFPKEGPSILRIQQVVRGDSAAYFCASSPQGQKYGYTFGSGTRLTVV.

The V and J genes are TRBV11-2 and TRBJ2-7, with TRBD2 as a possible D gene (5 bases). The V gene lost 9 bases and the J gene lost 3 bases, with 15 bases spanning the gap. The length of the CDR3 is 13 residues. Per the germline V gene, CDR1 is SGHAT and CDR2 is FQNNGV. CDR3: CASNSFGSYEQYF. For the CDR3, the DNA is TGTGCCAGTAATAGTTTTGGGAGCTACGAGCAGTACTTC.

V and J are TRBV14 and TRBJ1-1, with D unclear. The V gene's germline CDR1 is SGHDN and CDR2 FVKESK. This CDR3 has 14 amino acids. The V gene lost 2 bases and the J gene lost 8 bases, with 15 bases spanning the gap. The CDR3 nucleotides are TGTGCCAGCAGCCAACTCGGGTCCTCCCCGGAAGCTTTCTTT. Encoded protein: CASSQLGSSPEAFF. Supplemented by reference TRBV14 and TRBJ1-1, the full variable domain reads EAGVTQFPSHSVIEKGQTVTLRCDPISGHDNLYWYRRVMGKEIKFLLHFVKESKQDESGMPNNRFLAERTGGTYSTLKVQPAELEDSGVYFCASSQLGSSPEAFFGQGTRLTVV.

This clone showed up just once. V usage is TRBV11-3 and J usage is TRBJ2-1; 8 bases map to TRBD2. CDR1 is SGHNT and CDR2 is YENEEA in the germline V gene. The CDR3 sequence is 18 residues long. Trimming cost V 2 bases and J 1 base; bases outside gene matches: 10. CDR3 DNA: TGTGCCAGCAGCTTATGGGTAGCGGGGAAACGTTCCTACAATGAGCAGTTCTTC. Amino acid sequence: CASSLWVAGKRSYNEQFF.

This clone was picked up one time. CDR3 sequence (DNA): TGTGCCAGCAGCGAAGGACAGGGAGGAGAGACCCAGTACTTC. The encoded protein is CASSEGQGGETQYF. The chain is built from TRBV9 and TRBJ2-5, with 8 bases that match TRBD1. From germline, CDR1 is SGDLS and CDR2 YYNGEE. This CDR3 region has 14 residues. V shed 3 bases and J 4 bases; nucleotides not matched to a gene: 5.

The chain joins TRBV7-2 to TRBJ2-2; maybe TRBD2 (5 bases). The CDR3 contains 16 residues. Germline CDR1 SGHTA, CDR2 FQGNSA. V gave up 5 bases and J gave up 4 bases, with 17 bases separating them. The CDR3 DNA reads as TGTGCCAGCAGCCCATCAGGAGGTGGTGCCACCGGGGAGCTGTTTTTT. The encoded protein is CASSPSGGGATGELFF.

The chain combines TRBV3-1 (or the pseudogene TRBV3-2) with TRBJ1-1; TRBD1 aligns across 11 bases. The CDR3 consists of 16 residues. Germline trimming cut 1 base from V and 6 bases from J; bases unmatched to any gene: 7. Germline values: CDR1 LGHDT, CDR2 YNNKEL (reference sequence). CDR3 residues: CASSQGGGDRGSEAFF. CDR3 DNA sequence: TGTGCCAGCAGCCAAGGGGGCGGGGACAGGGGGTCTGAAGCTTTCTTT.

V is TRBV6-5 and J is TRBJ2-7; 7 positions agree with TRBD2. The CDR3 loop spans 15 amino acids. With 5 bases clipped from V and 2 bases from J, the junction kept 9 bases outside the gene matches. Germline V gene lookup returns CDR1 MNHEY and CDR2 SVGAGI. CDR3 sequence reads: CASSRAGDPTYEQYF. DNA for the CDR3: TGTGCCAGCAGTCGGGCGGGGGATCCCACCTACGAGCAGTACTTC.

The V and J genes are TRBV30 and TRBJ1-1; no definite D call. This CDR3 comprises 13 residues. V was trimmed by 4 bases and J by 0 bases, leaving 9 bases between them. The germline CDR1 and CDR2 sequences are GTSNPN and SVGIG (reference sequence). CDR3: CAWNGQLNTEAFF. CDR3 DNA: TGTGCCTGGAATGGCCAGTTGAACACTGAAGCTTTCTTT.

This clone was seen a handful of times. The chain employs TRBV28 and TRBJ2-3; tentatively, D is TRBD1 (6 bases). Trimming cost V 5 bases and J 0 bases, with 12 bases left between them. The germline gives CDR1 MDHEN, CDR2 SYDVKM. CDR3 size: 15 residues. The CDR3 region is CASSGGGSSTDTQYF. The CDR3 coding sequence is TGTGCCAGCAGTGGTGGGGGCTCGAGCACAGATACGCAGTATTTT.

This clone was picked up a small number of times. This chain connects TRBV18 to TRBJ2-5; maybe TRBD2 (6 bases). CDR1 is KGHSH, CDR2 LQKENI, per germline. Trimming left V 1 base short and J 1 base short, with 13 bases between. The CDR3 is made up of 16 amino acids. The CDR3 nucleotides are TGTGCCAGCTCACCACGTTCGGCGGGGCCCCAAGAGACCCAGTACTTC. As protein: CASSPRSAGPQETQYF. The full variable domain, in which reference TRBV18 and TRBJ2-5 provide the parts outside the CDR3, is NAGVMQNPRHLVRRRGQEARLRCSPMKGHSHVYWYRQLPEEGLKFMVYLQKENIIDESGMPKERFSAEFPKEGPSILRIQQVVRGDSAAYFCASSPRSAGPQETQYFGPGTRLLVL.

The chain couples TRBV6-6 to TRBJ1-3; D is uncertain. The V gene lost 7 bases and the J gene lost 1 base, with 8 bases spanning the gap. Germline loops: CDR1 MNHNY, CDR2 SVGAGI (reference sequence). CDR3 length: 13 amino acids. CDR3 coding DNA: TGTGCCAGCACAGGTGGATCTGGAAACACCATATATTTT. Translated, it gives CASTGGSGNTIYF.

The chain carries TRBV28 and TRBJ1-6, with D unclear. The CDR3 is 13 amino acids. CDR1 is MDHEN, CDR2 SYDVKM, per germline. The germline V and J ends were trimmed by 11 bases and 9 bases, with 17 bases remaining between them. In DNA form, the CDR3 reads TGTGCCTCCAAAGTTTCTTTAGCTTCACCCCTCCACTTT. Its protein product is CASKVSLASPLHF.

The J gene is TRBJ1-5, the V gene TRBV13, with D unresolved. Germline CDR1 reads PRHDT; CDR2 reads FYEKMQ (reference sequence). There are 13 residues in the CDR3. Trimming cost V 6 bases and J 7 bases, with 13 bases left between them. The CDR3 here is CASSSARGQPQHF. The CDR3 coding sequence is TGTGCCAGCAGTAGTGCCAGAGGCCAGCCCCAGCATTTT.

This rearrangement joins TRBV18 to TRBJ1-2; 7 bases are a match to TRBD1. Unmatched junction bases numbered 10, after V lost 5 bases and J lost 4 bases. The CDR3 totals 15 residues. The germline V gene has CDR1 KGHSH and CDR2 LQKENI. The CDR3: CASSENRGEGYGYTF. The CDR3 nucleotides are TGTGCCAGCTCAGAGAACAGGGGAGAAGGCTATGGCTACACCTTC.